This T cell receptor beta chain was found in a study of T cells in Graves' hyperthyroidism and ophthalmopathy. This clonotype was seen at least ten times. Used for diagnoses were clinical symptoms, serum thyroxine and TRAb, thyroid ultrasound and orbital computed tomography. V lost 2 bases, J lost 3 bases, and 7 bases lay in between. CDR3 size: 13 residues. The germline CDR1 and CDR2 sequences are SGHAT and FQNNGV. What was amplified from RNA transcripts were TCR beta CDR3 regions. In the first-round RT-PCR of the TCR CDR3, the HTBI primer set was used. TCRdb re-derived calls from the multiplex PCR reads in MiXCR, one entry per CDR3 protein. Among about 570,000 distinct CDR3 sequences listed, around 13% were seen once.

The source of this sequence is a woman between 40 and 55 years old with Graves' hyperthyroidism. The sequenced sample was blood. The V gene is TRBV11-2, the J gene TRBJ2-5; D is possibly TRBD2 (5 bases). The CDR3 sequence: CASSLMREETQYF. The CDR3 DNA sequence: TGTGCCAGCAGCTTAATGAGGGAAGAGACCCAGTACTTC. The full variable domain, with the rest looked up from reference TRBV11-2 and TRBJ2-5, is EAGVAQSPRYKIIEKRQSVAFWCNPISGHATLYWYQQILGQGPKLLIQFQNNGVVDDSQLPKDRFSAERLKGVDSTLKIQPAKLEDSAVYLCASSLMREETQYFGPGTRLLVL.